The 12 T cell receptor beta chains listed next were all sequenced from one sample in a study of vaccination and CD4 T cells after COVID-19 (dated by TCRdb to 2022 to 2024). Receptor libraries were prepared by PCR. The reads were generated on an Illumina iSeq 100. At the Johns Hopkins FTIC core, DNA from the cultured CD4+ T cells underwent TCR sequencing with the Oncomine TCR Beta short-read assay. TCRdb reanalyzed the raw reads on its own, using fastp at Q25 for trimming and MiXCR for clone calling, and kept in-frame beta chains. When rows share a CDR3 protein, they turn into one entry using the most common DNA and genes. In this sample the table shows approximately 12,000 distinct CDR3 sequences, roughly 38% of which occur a single time. The ten biggest clones cover 23% of the sample. What this sample's treatment or condition label stands for: 10-day PBMC culture with coronavirus spike peptide pools or control peptides (ViraFEST assay).

Their recognized antigens are unknown. The material sequenced was cultured CD4+ T cells from blood. These receptors were obtained from a human donor with COVID-19.

This clonotype appeared a few times. This chain links TRBV2 with TRBJ2-4; D may be TRBD2 (6 bases). The CDR3 loop spans 16 amino acids. The germline V gene encodes CDR1 SNHLY and CDR2 FYNNEI. V shed 0 bases and J shed 5 bases, with 14 bases lying between them. CDR3 in DNA: TGTGCCAGCAGTGAAGCGCGGGGTGTGAGGGAAAACATTCAGTACTTC. Its translation is CASSEARGVRENIQYF.

V is TRBV7-9 and J is TRBJ1-2; D is undetermined. Trimming removed 2 bases from V and 2 bases from J, with 15 bases in between. CDR1 and CDR2 from the germline V gene are SEHNR and FQNEAQ (reference sequence). CDR3 size: 16 residues. DNA for the CDR3: TGTGCCAGCAGCTTATTGGTGGGAACCCCGAACTATGGCTACACCTTC. Residues: CASSLLVGTPNYGYTF.

The chain employs TRBV14 and TRBJ2-5, with 10 bases that match TRBD1. Germline CDR1 and CDR2: SGHDN and FVKESK. Trimming cost V 3 bases and J 5 bases; bases outside gene matches: 6. The CDR3 covers 15 residues. CDR3 sequence (DNA): TGTGCCAGCAGCCATGACAGGGGGCGGAGGGAGACCCAGTACTTC. Encoded protein: CASSHDRGRRETQYF.

The rearrangement joins TRBV7-2 to TRBJ2-4; D perhaps matches TRBD1 (6 bases). The CDR3 is made up of 14 amino acids. V lost 8 bases and J 9 bases, leaving 20 bases between the germline ends. Looked up from germline, CDR1 is SGHTA and CDR2 is FQGNSA. The CDR3 spells CASEPQGFQGIQYF. The CDR3 coding sequence is TGTGCCAGCGAGCCCCAGGGGTTTCAGGGCATTCAGTACTTC.

The rearrangement links TRBV18 to TRBJ1-2; D is unresolved. V lost 1 base to trimming and J lost 4 bases, with 7 bases between them. The CDR3 totals 13 residues. From germline, CDR1 is KGHSH and CDR2 LQKENI. CDR3: CASSPQGAYGYTF. The CDR3 DNA reads as TGTGCCAGCTCACCACAGGGTGCCTATGGCTACACCTTC.

A word on this clonotype: This sequence may be a read error, since a much larger clone differs from it by one base. V is TRBV7-2 and J is TRBJ1-2; no reliable D call. The CDR3 has 17 residues. V lost 0 bases, J lost 5 bases, and 19 bases lay in between. The germline V gene encodes CDR1 SGHTA and CDR2 FQGNSA. The CDR3 region has the DNA TGTGCCAGCAGCTTAGCCCACTCGATAGGGCATATTTATGGCTACACCTTC. Translated, it gives CASSLAHSIGHIYGYTF.

The chain links TRBV11-3 to TRBJ2-2; D ambiguous. V lost 3 bases, J lost 5 bases, and 13 bases lay in between. The germline V gene encodes CDR1 SGHNT and CDR2 YENEEA. The CDR3 length is 15 residues. CDR3 loop: CASSFRLSETGELFF. In DNA, the CDR3 is TGTGCCAGCAGCTTTCGTCTCTCTGAAACCGGGGAGCTGTTTTTT.

This clonotype was counted between two and nine times. The rearrangement joins TRBV27 to TRBJ1-6; D gene ambiguous. V lost 10 bases and J lost 6, with 19 bases in between. There are 15 residues in the CDR3. The V gene's germline CDR1 is MNHEY and CDR2 SMNVEV (reference sequence). In nucleotides, the CDR3 is TGTGCCACCAGACTCTCGGGAGGTCTTAATTCACCCCTCCACTTT. It is translated as CATRLSGGLNSPLHF.

The chain recombines TRBV19 with TRBJ1-1, with D possibly matching TRBD1 (5 bases). V was pared by 2 bases and J by 5 bases, with 18 bases between. CDR3 length: 16 residues. Germline V gives CDR1 LNHDA, CDR2 SQIVND (reference sequence). The CDR3 is CASSIPGLRYGTEAFF. Here the CDR3 DNA reads TGTGCCAGTAGTATACCGGGACTCCGATACGGTACTGAAGCTTTCTTT.

The chain combines TRBV30 with TRBJ2-3; D not resolved. Germline assignment: CDR1 GTSNPN and CDR2 SVGIG (reference sequence). This CDR3 region has 14 residues. Trimming cost V 4 bases and J 3 bases, with 14 bases left between them. CDR3 nucleotides: TGTGCCTGGAACCCCCCTGCTAGAACAGATACGCAGTATTTT. Protein sequence: CAWNPPARTDTQYF.

This clonotype has just a few counts. The rearrangement links TRBV28 to TRBJ2-5; tentative D call: TRBD2 (6 bases). Germline-derived CDR1 and CDR2 are MDHEN and SYDVKM. This CDR3 is 12 amino acids long. The ends were cut back, 6 bases at V and 5 bases at J, with 10 bases in the middle. For the CDR3, the DNA is TGTGCCAGCAGCCTCCGGGGGGAGACCCAGTACTTC. Translated, it gives CASSLRGETQYF.

The V gene is TRBV11-2, the J gene TRBJ2-7; 9 bases are a match to TRBD1. Germline V gene sequence: CDR1 SGHAT, CDR2 FQNNGV. V shed 5 bases, J shed 0 bases, and the junction held 5 bases outside the gene matches. The CDR3 totals 15 residues. This chain's CDR3 is CASSPGQGYSYEQYF. In DNA, the CDR3 is TGTGCCAGCAGCCCGGGACAGGGTTACTCCTACGAGCAGTACTTC.